This TCR beta chain is from a study of cytomegalovirus exposure and HLA in healthy donors. The length of the CDR3 is 13 residues. J lost 2 bases, V lost 7 bases, and 5 bases had no gene match. The germline V gene encodes CDR1 MDHEN and CDR2 SYDVKM. Method: immunoSEQ multiplex PCR; TCRdb's copy keeps in-frame clones and lacks some. In the table there are a few hundred thousand clones, almost 90% of which are singletons. The clonotype originates from a woman between 18 and 29 years old in good health and CMV-seronegative. The specimen sequenced was PBMCs. This rearrangement joins TRBV28 to TRBJ2-7; 7 bases agree with TRBD2. The CDR3 DNA follows: TGTGCCAGCAACGGGGGGAGCACCTACGAGCAGTACTTC. Residues: CASNGGSTYEQYF.